The next 14 T cell receptor beta chains were all read from a single sample in a study of shared clonotypes between healthy human individuals. Sequencing was performed with immunoSEQ multiplex PCR; in TCRdb, only in-frame clones are kept and a portion is missing. This sample has around 530,000 clones, with around 80% found just once. The source material was PBMCs. Receptor source: a woman aged 40 to 55 in good health. Some clones in this sample may be carry-over from other donors' samples.

This clone was found a few times. A far larger clone is one base from this, pointing to a likely read error. The chain joins TRBV6-1 to TRBJ2-7, with TRBD1 identical over 7 bases. The CDR3 is 15 residues long. CDR1 and CDR2 (germline): MNHNS, SASEGT. After removal of 4 bases from V and 5 bases from J, the junction contained 11 bases not matched to a gene. The DNA for the CDR3 is TGTGCCAGCAGTGCCACAGGGGAAGGACCTAACGAGCAGTACTTC. Its translation is CASSATGEGPNEQYF.

The V call is TRBV6-1, the J call TRBJ2-5; D is unclear. Germline CDR1 is MNHNS and CDR2 is SASEGT. Between the trimmed V and J ends, which lost 6 bases and 0 bases, there was a span of 2 bases. There are 11 residues in the CDR3. The CDR3 DNA sequence: TGTGCCAGCAGAGACCAAGAGACCCAGTACTTC. This gives the protein CASRDQETQYF.

This chain connects TRBV7-2 to TRBJ2-1; 11 positions match TRBD2. Germline loops: CDR1 SGHTA, CDR2 FQGNSA. V lost 4 bases and J lost 4; bases outside the gene matches: 3. The length of the CDR3 is 15 residues. CDR3 protein: CASSSTSGGYNEQFF. The CDR3 bases are TGTGCCAGCAGCTCAACTAGCGGGGGTTACAATGAGCAGTTCTTC.

A word on this clone: Since a much larger clone is just one base distant, this may be a read error. The chain uses TRBV6-4 and TRBJ2-3, with TRBD2 matching over 9 bases. Germline CDR1 reads MRHNA; CDR2 reads SNTAGT. The CDR3 consists of 15 residues. The CDR3 DNA sequence: TGTGCCGGCAGTTTCCGTAGCGGGAGTGGGGATACGCAGTATTTT. As protein: CAGSFRSGSGDTQYF.

The V call is TRBV10-2, the J call TRBJ2-3, with D perhaps TRBD1 (5 bases). This CDR3 comprises 13 residues. With 2 bases removed from V and 6 bases from J, the gap between germline ends came to 9 bases. CDR1 WSHSY and CDR2 SAAADI come from the germline V gene. The CDR3 here is CASSEQGPDTQYF. The CDR3 DNA is TGCGCCAGCAGTGAGCAGGGCCCCGATACGCAGTATTTT.

The genes are TRBV30 and TRBJ1-3, with 8 bases aligning to TRBD1. The CDR3 has 17 amino acids. CDR1 is GTSNPN and CDR2 is SVGIG in the germline V gene (reference sequence). V lost 1 base and J lost 0; bases outside the gene matches: 8. The CDR3 region is CAWSEPGTGNSGNTIYF. The DNA for the CDR3 is TGTGCCTGGAGTGAGCCCGGGACAGGTAACTCTGGAAACACCATATATTTT.

The chain recombines TRBV18 with TRBJ2-1, with 8 bases that match TRBD2. Germline V CDR1 and CDR2: KGHSH, LQKENI. J lost 0 bases, V lost 6 bases, and 7 bases had no gene match. This CDR3 has 16 residues. In nucleotides, the CDR3 is TGTGCCAGCTCCTGGGGCGGGAGGAGCTCCTACAATGAGCAGTTCTTC. Residues: CASSWGGRSSYNEQFF.

About this clone itself: A much more abundant neighbour one base away suggests this may be a read error. This chain links TRBV28 with TRBJ2-1; possibly TRBD1 or TRBD2 for D (7 bases each). Trimming cost V 6 bases and J 1 base, with 13 bases left between them. Germline V gives CDR1 MDHEN, CDR2 SYDVKM. The CDR3 contains 15 residues. The CDR3 loop reads CASSARGGSYNEQFF. The CDR3 DNA sequence: TGTGCCAGCAGCGCCAGGGGGGGTTCCTACAATGAGCAGTTCTTC.

This rearrangement joins TRBV30 to TRBJ1-1; weak D call: TRBD1 (6 bases). The V gene's germline CDR1 is GTSNPN and CDR2 SVGIG (reference sequence). The CDR3 totals 13 residues. The V end lost 2 bases, the J end lost 3 bases, and 10 bases lay between the germline ends. As DNA, the CDR3 is TGTGCCTGGAGTCTTGGGGGGCACACTGAAGCTTTCTTT. This translates into CAWSLGGHTEAFF.

This chain joins TRBV28 and TRBJ2-5; no reliable D call. Trimming cost V 5 bases and J 5 bases, with 9 bases left between them. The germline V gene has CDR1 MDHEN and CDR2 SYDVKM. The CDR3 contains 12 residues. For the CDR3, the DNA is TGTGCCAGCAGTCCAGAGCACGAGACCCAGTACTTC. Protein: CASSPEHETQYF.

The chain links TRBV4-1 to TRBJ2-4, with a possible D match to TRBD1 (7 bases). The germline V gene has CDR1 MGHRA and CDR2 YSYEKL. The CDR3 consists of 16 residues. The V and J ends lost 6 bases and 7 bases respectively, with 22 bases between them. The chain's CDR3 is CASRPWDSGLWNIQYF. As DNA, the CDR3 is TGCGCCAGCAGGCCCTGGGACAGCGGGCTTTGGAACATTCAGTACTTC.

This chain uses TRBV30 with TRBJ2-1, with 14 bases matching TRBD2. V lost 1 base and J lost 7; bases outside the gene matches: 6. CDR3 length: 16 residues. Germline V gene sequence: CDR1 GTSNPN, CDR2 SVGIG (reference sequence). The CDR3 coding sequence is TGTGCCTGGAGTGAGGGGACTAGCGGGAGAGGGAATGAGCAGTTCTTC. Encoded protein: CAWSEGTSGRGNEQFF.

The chain combines TRBV6-6 with TRBJ1-4; 10 bases line up with TRBD1. The V segment lost 5 bases and the J segment 8 bases; nucleotides outside the gene matches: 11. The CDR3 covers 16 residues. The germline gives CDR1 MNHNY, CDR2 SVGAGI (reference sequence). CDR3 residues: CASSHPGQGSVEKLFF. As DNA, the CDR3 is TGTGCCAGCAGTCACCCGGGACAGGGGAGTGTCGAAAAACTGTTTTTT.

This clone has only a few counts. Given a much more abundant clone one base away, this may be a read error. The sample has other DNA sequences that encode this CDR3 too. The chain couples TRBV29-1 to TRBJ1-1; 10 bases are shared with TRBD1. This CDR3 is built from 13 residues. V dropped 7 bases and J dropped 3; count of bases not matched to a gene: 5. The V gene's germline CDR1 is SQVTM and CDR2 ANQGSEA. CDR3 sequence (DNA): TGCAGCGGGGGACAGGGGAGAGACACTGAAGCTTTCTTT. Its protein is CSGGQGRDTEAFF. Variable domain in full (rest from reference TRBV29-1 and TRBJ1-1): SAVISQKPSRDICQRGTSLTIQCQVDSQVTMMFWYRQQPGQSLTLIATANQGSEATYESGFVIDKFPISRPNLTFSTLTVSNMSPEDSSIYLCSGGQGRDTEAFFGQGTRLTVV.